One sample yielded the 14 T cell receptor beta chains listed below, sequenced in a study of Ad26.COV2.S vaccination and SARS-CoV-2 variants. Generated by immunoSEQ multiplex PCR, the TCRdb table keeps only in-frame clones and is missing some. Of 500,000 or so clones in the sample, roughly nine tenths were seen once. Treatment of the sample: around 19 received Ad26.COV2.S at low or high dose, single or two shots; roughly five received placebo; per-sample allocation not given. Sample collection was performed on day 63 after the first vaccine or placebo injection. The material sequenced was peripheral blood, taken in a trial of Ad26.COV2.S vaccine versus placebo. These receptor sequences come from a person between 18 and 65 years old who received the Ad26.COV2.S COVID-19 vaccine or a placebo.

Here the CDR3 DNA reads TGTGCCAGCACGTCGGGGACAGGGTGGTTGGAGTACTTC. It yields the protein CASTSGTGWLEYF. The gene calls are TRBV6-6 and TRBJ2-7; 9 bases map to TRBD1. The CDR3 length is 13 residues. The trim removed 7 bases at V and 11 bases at J, leaving 12 bases unmatched. CDR1 and CDR2 (germline): MNHNY, SVGAGI (reference sequence).

The CDR3 nucleotides read TGTGCCAGCAGCTTAGCGGGGCGGGCCGGCGGGGAGCTGTTTTTT. Translating gives CASSLAGRAGGELFF. V gene TRBV7-2 combines with J gene TRBJ2-2; D tentatively reads TRBD1 or TRBD2 (5 bases each). CDR1 and CDR2 from the germline V gene are SGHTA and FQGNSA. V was trimmed by 0 bases and J by 7 bases, leaving 12 bases between them. The length of the CDR3 is 15 residues. Combining the CDR3 with reference TRBV7-2 and TRBJ2-2 gives the whole variable domain GAGVSQSPSNKVTEKGKDVELRCDPISGHTALYWYRQSLGQGLEFLIYFQGNSAPDKSGLPSDRFSAERTGGSVSTLTIQRTQQEDSAVYLCASSLAGRAGGELFFGEGSRLTVL.

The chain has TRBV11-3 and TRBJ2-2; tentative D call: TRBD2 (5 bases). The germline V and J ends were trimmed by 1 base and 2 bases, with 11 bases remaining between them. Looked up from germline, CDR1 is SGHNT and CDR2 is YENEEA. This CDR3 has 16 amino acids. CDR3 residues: CASSLGNGGNTGELFF. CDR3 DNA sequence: TGTGCCAGCAGCTTAGGGAATGGAGGCAACACCGGGGAGCTGTTTTTT.

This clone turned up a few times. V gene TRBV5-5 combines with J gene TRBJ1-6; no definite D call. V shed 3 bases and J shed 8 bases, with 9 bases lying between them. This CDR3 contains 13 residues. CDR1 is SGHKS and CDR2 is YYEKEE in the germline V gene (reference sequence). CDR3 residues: CASSSGFDSPLHF. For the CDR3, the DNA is TGTGCCAGCAGCTCGGGATTTGATTCACCCCTCCACTTT.

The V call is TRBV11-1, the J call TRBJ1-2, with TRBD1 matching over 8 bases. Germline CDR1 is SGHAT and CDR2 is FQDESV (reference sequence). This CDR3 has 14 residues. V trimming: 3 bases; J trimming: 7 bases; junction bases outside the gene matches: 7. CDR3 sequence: CASSFTGGPGGYTF. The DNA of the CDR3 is TGTGCCAGCAGCTTTACAGGGGGGCCCGGTGGCTACACCTTC.

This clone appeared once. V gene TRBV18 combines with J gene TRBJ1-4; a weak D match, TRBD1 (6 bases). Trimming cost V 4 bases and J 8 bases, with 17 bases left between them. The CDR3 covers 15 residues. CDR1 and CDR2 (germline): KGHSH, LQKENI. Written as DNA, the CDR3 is TGTGCCAGCTCACGGTTACAGGGAGGCGTAGAAAAACTGTTTTTT. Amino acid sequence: CASSRLQGGVEKLFF. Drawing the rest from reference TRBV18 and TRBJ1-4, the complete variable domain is NAGVMQNPRHLVRRRGQEARLRCSPMKGHSHVYWYRQLPEEGLKFMVYLQKENIIDESGMPKERFSAEFPKEGPSILRIQQVVRGDSAAYFCASSRLQGGVEKLFFGSGTQLSVL.

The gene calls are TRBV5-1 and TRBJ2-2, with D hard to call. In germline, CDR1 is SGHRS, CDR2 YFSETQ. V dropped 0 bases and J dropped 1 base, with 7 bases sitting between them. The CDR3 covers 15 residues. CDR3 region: CASSLGVVNTGELFF. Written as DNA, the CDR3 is TGCGCCAGCAGCTTGGGGGTCGTGAACACCGGGGAGCTGTTTTTT.

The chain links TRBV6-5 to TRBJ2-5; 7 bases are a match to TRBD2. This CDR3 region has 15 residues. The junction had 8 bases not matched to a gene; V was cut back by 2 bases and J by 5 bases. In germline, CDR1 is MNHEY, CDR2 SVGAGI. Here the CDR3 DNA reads TGTGCCAGCAGTTACGGGGGGGTAGGGAGTGAGACCCAGTACTTC. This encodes CASSYGGVGSETQYF.

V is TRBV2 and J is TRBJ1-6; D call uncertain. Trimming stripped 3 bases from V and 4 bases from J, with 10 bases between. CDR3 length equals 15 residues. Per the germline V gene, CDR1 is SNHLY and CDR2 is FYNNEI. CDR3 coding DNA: TGTGCCAGCAGTGAGTGGCAGCTTTATAATTCACCCCTCCACTTT. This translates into CASSEWQLYNSPLHF.

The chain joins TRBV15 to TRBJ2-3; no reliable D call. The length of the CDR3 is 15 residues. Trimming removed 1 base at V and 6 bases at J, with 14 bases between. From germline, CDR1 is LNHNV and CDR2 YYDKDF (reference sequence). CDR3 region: CATSRVLNVPDTQYF. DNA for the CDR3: TGTGCCACCAGCAGAGTTTTGAACGTTCCGGATACGCAGTATTTT. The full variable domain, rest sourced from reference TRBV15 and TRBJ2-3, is DAMVIQNPRYQVTQFGKPVTLSCSQTLNHNVMYWYQQKSSQAPKLLFHYYDKDFNNEADTPDNFQSRRPNTSFCFLDIRSPGLGDTAMYLCATSRVLNVPDTQYFGPGTRLTVL.

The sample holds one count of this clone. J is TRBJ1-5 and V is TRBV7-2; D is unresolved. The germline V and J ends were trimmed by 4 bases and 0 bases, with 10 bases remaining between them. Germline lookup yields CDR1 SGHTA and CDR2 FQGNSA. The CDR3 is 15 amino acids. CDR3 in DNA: TGTGCCAGCAGCTCGGTAACAAATAGCAATCAGCCCCAGCATTTT. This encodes CASSSVTNSNQPQHF. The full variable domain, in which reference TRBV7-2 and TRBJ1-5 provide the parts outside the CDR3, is GAGVSQSPSNKVTEKGKDVELRCDPISGHTALYWYRQSLGQGLEFLIYFQGNSAPDKSGLPSDRFSAERTGGSVSTLTIQRTQQEDSAVYLCASSSVTNSNQPQHFGDGTRLSIL.

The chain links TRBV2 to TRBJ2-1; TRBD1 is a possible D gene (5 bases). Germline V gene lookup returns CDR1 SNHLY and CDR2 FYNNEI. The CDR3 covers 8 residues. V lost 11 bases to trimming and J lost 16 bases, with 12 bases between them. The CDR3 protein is CALRGRFF. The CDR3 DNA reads TGTGCCCTTAGGGGCCGTTTCTTC.

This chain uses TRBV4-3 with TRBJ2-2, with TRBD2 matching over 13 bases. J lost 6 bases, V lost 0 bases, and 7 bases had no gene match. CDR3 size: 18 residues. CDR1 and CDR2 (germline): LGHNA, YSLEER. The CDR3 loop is CASSQELLAGGPSGELFF. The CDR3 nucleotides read TGCGCCAGCAGCCAAGAGTTACTAGCGGGGGGGCCCTCCGGGGAGCTGTTTTTT.

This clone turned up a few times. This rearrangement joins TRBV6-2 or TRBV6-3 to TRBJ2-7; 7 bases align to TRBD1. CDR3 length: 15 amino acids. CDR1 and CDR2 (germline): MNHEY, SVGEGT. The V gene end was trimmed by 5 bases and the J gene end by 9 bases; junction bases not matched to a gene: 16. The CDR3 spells CASSRLGQPYEWQYF. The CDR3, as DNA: TGTGCCAGCAGTCGTTTGGGACAGCCATACGAGTGGCAGTACTTC.